One and the same sample provided the 26 T cell receptor beta chains below, sequenced in a study of cytomegalovirus exposure and HLA in healthy donors. The PCR had 60 Vbeta and 13 Jbeta primers. Clones were read by immunoSEQ multiplex PCR, and TCRdb kept only the in-frame ones, dropping some. The sample yields about 82,000 clones, roughly 72% seen once. Sequenced: PBMCs. These receptors all stem from a man aged 35 to 55 in good health and CMV-seropositive.

The CDR3 nucleotides are TGTGCCAGCAGCCCCTCCGCGGGGACAGGAGGGGACATTCAGTACTTC. Protein sequence: CASSPSAGTGGDIQYF. V usage is TRBV11-2 and J usage is TRBJ2-4, with 8 nucleotides matching TRBD1. J gave up 8 bases and V 5 bases, and 14 bases lay outside the gene matches. The CDR3 is made up of 16 amino acids. Germline CDR1 is SGHAT and CDR2 is FQNNGV.

This clone was detected only once. The chain couples TRBV7-8 to TRBJ1-4, with a tentative D call TRBD1 (5 bases). From germline, CDR1 is SGHVS and CDR2 FQNEAQ. The CDR3 is made up of 15 amino acids. Trimming left V 1 base short and J 7 bases short, with 13 bases between. CDR3 DNA: TGTGCCAGCAGCTTAGTGGGCCAGGGCGGTGAAAAACTGTTTTTT. Its translation: CASSLVGQGGEKLFF.

The genes are TRBV9 and TRBJ2-6; 10 nucleotides align to TRBD1. Germline assignment: CDR1 SGDLS and CDR2 YYNGEE. The CDR3 sequence is 19 residues long. With 3 bases clipped from V and 0 bases from J, the junction kept 9 bases outside the gene matches. CDR3 protein: CASSGGGGQGLSGANVLTF. CDR3 sequence (DNA): TGTGCCAGCAGCGGAGGCGGGGGACAGGGGCTCTCTGGGGCCAACGTCCTGACTTTC.

This chain joins TRBV18 and TRBJ2-1; D perhaps matches TRBD2 (7 bases). V was trimmed by 2 bases and J by 8 bases, leaving 16 bases between them. The CDR3 is made up of 15 amino acids. Germline-derived CDR1 and CDR2 are KGHSH and LQKENI. The CDR3 DNA follows: TGTGCCAGCTCACCATTGGCGCAGGGGAGGGATGAGCAGTTCTTC. Its protein is CASSPLAQGRDEQFF.

V and J are TRBV10-3 and TRBJ2-2, with a possible D match to TRBD1 (6 bases). Germline CDR1 reads ENHRY; CDR2 reads SYGVKD. Trimming took off 0 bases at V and 5 bases at J, with 7 bases between the two ends. The CDR3 runs to 14 residues. The CDR3 spells CAISESGGTGELFF. The CDR3 DNA reads as TGTGCCATCAGTGAGTCAGGGGGTACCGGGGAGCTGTTTTTT.

The chain couples TRBV7-2 to TRBJ2-1, with 8 bases lining up with TRBD2. J was trimmed by 7 bases and V by 10 bases; bases with no gene match: 12. Per germline, CDR1 SGHTA and CDR2 FQGNSA. The CDR3 is 14 amino acids. CDR3 sequence reads: CAITTGTRVNEQFF. In DNA, the CDR3 is TGTGCCATCACGACCGGGACTAGAGTTAATGAGCAGTTCTTC.

The V gene is TRBV6-5, the J gene TRBJ1-3, with a possible D match to TRBD1 (6 bases). The CDR3 loop spans 14 amino acids. Per the germline V gene, CDR1 is MNHEY and CDR2 is SVGAGI. Between the trimmed V and J ends, which lost 8 bases and 2 bases, there was a span of 13 bases. Here the CDR3 DNA reads TGTGCCAGCCGAAGAGGGGGAGCTGGAAACACCATATATTTT. It translates to CASRRGGAGNTIYF.

This rearrangement joins TRBV5-1 to TRBJ2-1, with 13 bases fitting TRBD2. V lost 3 bases and J lost 9; bases outside the gene matches: 6. Germline lookup yields CDR1 SGHRS and CDR2 YFSETQ. The CDR3 extends over 15 amino acids. The CDR3 spells CASSSGLAGESEQFF. The CDR3 region has the DNA TGCGCCAGCAGCTCCGGACTAGCGGGAGAAAGTGAGCAGTTCTTC.

The CDR3 nucleotides are TGTGCCAGCAGTGACTCGAATCGGGGGGGACAGTTGTTCTTC. Translated, it gives CASSDSNRGGQLFF. The rearrangement uses TRBV6-4 and TRBJ2-1; maybe TRBD2 (8 bases). Trimming pared 0 bases from V and 15 bases from J, leaving 18 bases between. CDR3 length: 14 residues. Per the germline V gene, CDR1 is MRHNA and CDR2 is SNTAGT.

CDR3 in amino acids: CAVERNTEAFF. In nucleotides, the CDR3 is TGTGCGGTAGAACGGAACACTGAAGCTTTCTTT. The chain joins TRBV28 to TRBJ1-1; D unresolved. The CDR3 has 11 residues. The germline CDR1 and CDR2 sequences are MDHEN and SYDVKM.

This rearrangement joins TRBV5-1 to TRBJ2-2, with a weak D call TRBD2 (5 bases). This CDR3 has 15 amino acids. V was pared by 4 bases and J by 7 bases, with 17 bases between. Germline CDR1 and CDR2: SGHRS and YFSETQ. In nucleotides, the CDR3 is TGCGCCAGCAGCGCCTCGGGGAGTCTGGGCGGGGAGCTGTTTTTT. This codes for CASSASGSLGGELFF.

This clone was counted a few times. The rearrangement joins TRBV28 to TRBJ2-4; D is undetermined. V gave up 6 bases and J gave up 0 bases, with 3 bases separating them. The length of the CDR3 is 12 residues. In germline, CDR1 is MDHEN, CDR2 SYDVKM. CDR3 coding DNA: TGTGCCAGCAGCTTAGCCAAAAACATTCAGTACTTC. Translating gives CASSLAKNIQYF.

This clone has just a few counts. This sequence joins TRBV4-1 and TRBJ1-2, with TRBD1 matching over 9 bases. The CDR3 covers 15 residues. Looked up from germline, CDR1 is MGHRA and CDR2 is YSYEKL. Trimming at V came to 0 bases and at J to 5 bases, leaving 4 bases not matched to a gene. In DNA form, the CDR3 reads TGCGCCAGCAGCCAAGATCAGGGACAGGGTTATGGCTACACCTTC. Translated, it gives CASSQDQGQGYGYTF.

This clone was recorded only once. This chain links TRBV4-2 with TRBJ1-3; 8 bases agree with TRBD1. The CDR3 has 14 residues. CDR1 is LGHNA and CDR2 is YNFKEQ in the germline V gene. V was clipped by 6 bases and J by 4 bases; unmatched bases: 5. CDR3 in amino acids: CASSLTGVGNTIYF. The CDR3 DNA follows: TGTGCCAGCAGTCTGACAGGGGTAGGAAACACCATATATTTT.

The chain joins TRBV5-4 to TRBJ2-1; no definite D call. Germline loops: CDR1 SGHNT, CDR2 YYREEE (reference sequence). The CDR3 extends over 14 amino acids. Trimming removed 0 bases from V and 4 bases from J, with 8 bases in between. The CDR3 bases are TGTGCCAGCAGCTTGGATCCTACGTACAATGAGCAGTTCTTC. It encodes CASSLDPTYNEQFF.

This chain connects TRBV7-2 to TRBJ2-3; TRBD2 agrees at 9 bases. From germline, CDR1 is SGHTA and CDR2 FQGNSA. V shed 5 bases, J shed 5 bases, and the junction held 11 bases outside the gene matches. The CDR3 runs to 16 residues. The CDR3 region is CASSGGAGGPGDTQYF. In DNA, the CDR3 is TGTGCCAGCAGCGGGGGTGCGGGGGGGCCGGGAGATACGCAGTATTTT.

This clone turned up a few times. CDR3 sequence (DNA): TGTGCCAGCAGCCTAGTAGCCGGGGAGACCCAGTACTTC. This translates into CASSLVAGETQYF. The chain couples TRBV11-3 to TRBJ2-5; D is uncertain. The CDR3 is 13 amino acids. Germline-derived CDR1 and CDR2 are SGHNT and YENEEA. V lost 5 bases, J lost 5 bases, and 12 bases lay in between.

V and J are TRBV29-1 and TRBJ2-1, with a possible D match to TRBD1 (6 bases). The germline V gene encodes CDR1 SQVTM and CDR2 ANQGSEA. This CDR3 is built from 15 residues. Between the trimmed V and J ends, which lost 1 base and 6 bases, there was a span of 16 bases. The CDR3: CSVEGGPKRVNEQFF. The CDR3 DNA follows: TGCAGCGTTGAAGGGGGGCCGAAACGCGTCAATGAGCAGTTCTTC.

The V call is TRBV6-4, the J call TRBJ2-1; no definite D call. The CDR3 totals 8 residues. The germline CDR1 and CDR2 sequences are MRHNA and SNTAGT. The V end lost 11 bases, the J end lost 9 bases, and 5 bases lay between the germline ends. Here the CDR3 reads CAGPEQFF. DNA of the CDR3: TGTGCCGGCCCTGAGCAGTTCTTC.

This chain joins TRBV7-2 and TRBJ2-5; possible D gene TRBD1, 6 bases. The CDR3 consists of 15 residues. Trimming cost V 4 bases and J 4 bases, with 16 bases left between them. The germline CDR1 and CDR2 sequences are SGHTA and FQGNSA. CDR3 amino acids: CASSSTRGLRETQYF. In DNA, the CDR3 is TGTGCCAGCAGCTCAACCAGGGGCCTGAGAGAGACCCAGTACTTC.

The chain employs TRBV7-9 and TRBJ2-3, with TRBD2 matching 8 bases. Germline CDR1 SEHNR, CDR2 FQNEAQ (reference sequence). The CDR3 spans 16 residues. The ends lost 7 bases at V and 1 base at J; junction bases unmatched: 10. CDR3 sequence (DNA): TGTGCCAGCAATAACGGAGGAGCGGGGGGCACAGATACGCAGTATTTT. Translated: CASNNGGAGGTDTQYF.

The gene calls are TRBV5-1 and TRBJ1-3; D uncertain. V lost 4 bases, J lost 4 bases, and 12 bases lay in between. The V gene's germline CDR1 is SGHRS and CDR2 YFSETQ. The CDR3 length is 14 residues. The CDR3 spells CASSPRTSGNTIYF. In DNA, the CDR3 is TGCGCCAGCAGCCCTAGAACAAGCGGAAACACCATATATTTT.

This clone was counted only a few times. V is TRBV19 and J is TRBJ1-2; the D gene is possibly TRBD1 (5 bases). The CDR3 contains 11 residues. V was clipped by 4 bases and J by 8 bases, with 8 bases between them. The germline V gene encodes CDR1 LNHDA and CDR2 SQIVND (reference sequence). The CDR3 loop is CASSRGDGYTF. The CDR3 region has the DNA TGTGCCAGTAGTAGGGGGGACGGCTACACCTTC.

The chain combines TRBV28 with TRBJ1-4, with a weak D call TRBD1 (6 bases). The CDR3 has 16 amino acids. The V and J ends lost 9 bases and 3 bases respectively, with 20 bases between them. Germline CDR1 is MDHEN and CDR2 is SYDVKM. The CDR3 loop reads CASRAGLTGPNEKLFF. The CDR3 bases are TGTGCCAGTCGGGCAGGCCTTACAGGGCCTAATGAAAAACTGTTTTTT. Filled out from reference TRBV28 and TRBJ1-4, the complete variable domain reads DVKVTQSSRYLVKRTGEKVFLECVQDMDHENMFWYRQDPGLGLRLIYFSYDVKMKEKGDIPEGYSVSREKKERFSLILESASTNQTSMYLCASRAGLTGPNEKLFFGSGTQLSVL.

The sample holds a few counts of this clone. The CDR3 reads CASSQDRRDTGELFF. For the CDR3, the DNA is TGCGCCAGCAGCCAAGATAGGCGGGACACCGGGGAGCTGTTTTTT. The rearrangement links TRBV4-1 to TRBJ2-2, with D possibly TRBD2 on 5 matching bases. V lost 0 bases and J lost 3, with 8 bases in between. The CDR3 consists of 15 residues. Germline V gene data show CDR1 as MGHRA and CDR2 as YSYEKL.

The chain links TRBV19 to TRBJ1-4, with 10 nucleotides matching TRBD1. The V and J ends lost 2 bases and 8 bases, in that order; junction bases with no gene match: 5. This CDR3 contains 15 residues. Per the germline V gene, CDR1 is LNHDA and CDR2 is SQIVND (reference sequence). Here the CDR3 DNA reads TGTGCCAGTAGTATATCTGGACAGGGGGGAGAAAAACTGTTTTTT. Protein: CASSISGQGGEKLFF. Based on the CDR3 plus reference TRBV19 and TRBJ1-4, the full variable domain is DGGITQSPKYLFRKEGQNVTLSCEQNLNHDAMYWYRQDPGQGLRLIYYSQIVNDFQKGDIAEGYSVSREKKESFPLTVTSAQKNPTAFYLCASSISGQGGEKLFFGSGTQLSVL.